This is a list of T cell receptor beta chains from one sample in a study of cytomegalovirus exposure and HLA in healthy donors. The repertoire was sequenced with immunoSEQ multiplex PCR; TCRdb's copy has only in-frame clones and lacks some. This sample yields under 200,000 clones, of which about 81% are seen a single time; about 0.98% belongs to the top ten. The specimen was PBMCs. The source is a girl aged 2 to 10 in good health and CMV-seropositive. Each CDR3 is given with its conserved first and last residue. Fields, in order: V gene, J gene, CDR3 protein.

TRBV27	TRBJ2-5	CASSTSTGSLETQYF
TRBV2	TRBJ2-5	CASSDRAGRKETQYF
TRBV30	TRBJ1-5	CAWRAGRFIGNQPQHF
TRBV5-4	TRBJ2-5	CASSFSSETQYF
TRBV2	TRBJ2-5	CASSRSPPYQETQYF
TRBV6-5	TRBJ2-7	CASRIFGGVYERYF
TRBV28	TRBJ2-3	CASSDRRTDTQYF
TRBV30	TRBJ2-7	CAWTPSGGSGEQYF
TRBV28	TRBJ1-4	CASTTQGAGEKLFF
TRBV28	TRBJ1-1	CASPPPPGQGNNTEAFF
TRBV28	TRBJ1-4	CASSSQGAQTNEKLFF
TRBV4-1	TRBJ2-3	CASSQPLDTQYF
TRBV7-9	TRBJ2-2	CASSPDRGSGGELFF
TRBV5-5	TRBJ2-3	CASSLQGGTDTQYF
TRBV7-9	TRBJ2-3	CASSQLAGGDFYTQYF
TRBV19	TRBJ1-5	CASSPGGRERQPQHF
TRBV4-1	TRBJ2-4	CASSQAPLAGQNIQYF
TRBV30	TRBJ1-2	CAWTSSGPGDYTF
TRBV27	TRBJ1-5	CASSLHLYQPQHF
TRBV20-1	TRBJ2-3	CSAGDSDTQYF
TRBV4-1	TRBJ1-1	CASRRQGGTEAFF
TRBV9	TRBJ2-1	CASSVAPGGNEQFF
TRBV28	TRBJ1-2	CASRDRDMPYGYTF
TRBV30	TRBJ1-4	CAWSGQKATNEKLFF
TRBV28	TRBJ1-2	CASSPGQAKNYGYTF
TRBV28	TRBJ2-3	CASKSSRGAQYF
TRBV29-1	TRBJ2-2	CSVELAGKNTGELFF
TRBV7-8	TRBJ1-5	CASSLGAGPNQPQHF
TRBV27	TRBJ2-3	CASSFSAGPDTQYF
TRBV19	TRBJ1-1	CASSIQGRDEAFF
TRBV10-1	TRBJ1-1	CASSEQPGGTEAFF
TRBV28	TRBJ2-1	CASSLWGASPIYNEQFF
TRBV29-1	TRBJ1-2	CSVFRGTGHYGYTF
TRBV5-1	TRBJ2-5	CASSLAQGGTSWETQYF
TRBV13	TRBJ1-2	CASSLWQGMIYGYTF
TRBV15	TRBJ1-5	CATSSHYTSPLYSNQPQHF
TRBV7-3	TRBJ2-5	CASSLFPGSSETQYF
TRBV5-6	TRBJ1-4	CASSSLVRQGEDEKLFF
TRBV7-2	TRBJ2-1	CASRFRGNEQFF
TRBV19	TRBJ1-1	CASSIGRASPEAFF
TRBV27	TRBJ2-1	CASSPNWAGVYNEQFF
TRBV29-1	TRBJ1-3	CSVEGGEAGNTIYF